This T cell receptor beta chain was sequenced for a study of cytomegalovirus exposure and HLA in healthy donors. Study-wide results and limits: DRB1 showed the most TCR associations and HLA-C the fewest in a later analysis, as rates varied by HLA locus. Later analysis revealed greater clonal expansion in HLA-associated TCR beta chains than in equally common others.

A few counts support this clone. Its antigen is unknown. The V gene's germline CDR1 is ENHRY and CDR2 SYGVKD. There are 15 residues in the CDR3. The ends lost 4 bases at V and 5 bases at J; junction bases unmatched: 6. The PCR ran on 60 Vbeta and 13 Jbeta primers. Method: immunoSEQ multiplex PCR; TCRdb's copy keeps in-frame clones and lacks some. The data show 130,000 or so clones, roughly 8.3% seen once. V gene TRBV10-3 combines with J gene TRBJ2-3; TRBD2 matches at 10 bases. Sequencing input: PBMCs. The receptor's source is a man aged 40-49 years in good health and CMV-seronegative. The CDR3 DNA sequence: TGTGCCATCAGTGCCGGGACTAGCGTGCAAGATACGCAGTATTTT. Its protein product is CAISAGTSVQDTQYF.